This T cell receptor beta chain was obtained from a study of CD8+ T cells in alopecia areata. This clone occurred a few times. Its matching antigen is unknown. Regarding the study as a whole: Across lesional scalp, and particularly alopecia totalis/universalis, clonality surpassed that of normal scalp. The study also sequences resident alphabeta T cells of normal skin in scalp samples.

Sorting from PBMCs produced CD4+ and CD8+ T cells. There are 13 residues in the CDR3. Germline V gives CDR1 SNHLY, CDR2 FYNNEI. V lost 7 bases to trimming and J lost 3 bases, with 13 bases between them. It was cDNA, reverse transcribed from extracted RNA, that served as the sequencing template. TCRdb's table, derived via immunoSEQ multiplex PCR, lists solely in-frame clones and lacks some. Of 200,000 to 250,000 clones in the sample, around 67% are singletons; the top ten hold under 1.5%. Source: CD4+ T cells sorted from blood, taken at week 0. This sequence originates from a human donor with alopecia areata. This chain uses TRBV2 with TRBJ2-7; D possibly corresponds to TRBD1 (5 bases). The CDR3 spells CASNRDSLYEQYF. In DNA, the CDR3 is TGTGCCAGCAACCGTGACAGCCTCTACGAGCAGTACTTC.